This is a list of T cell receptor beta chains from one sample in a study of fetal regulatory T cell absence and autoimmunity. The repertoire was sequenced with immunoSEQ multiplex PCR; TCRdb's copy has only in-frame clones and lacks some. The data hold 46,000 or so clones, with roughly 80% observed a single time. The sample consisted of cord blood. The receptors here all came from a newborn boy with IPEX syndrome. CDR3s include the opening cysteine and the closing phenylalanine or tryptophan. The order of the fields is CDR3 length, clone size, D gene, V gene, J gene, CDR3 DNA, CDR3 protein. D genes are given only for firm matches. Clone size appears in some rows only: once, few, many, or a class for an expanded clone.

length: 13
size: -
D: -
V: TRBV5-6
J: TRBJ1-2
DNA: TGTGCCAGCAGCTTGGGGGGCGCCTATGGCTACACCTTC
CDR3: CASSLGGAYGYTF

length: 20
size: -
D: TRBD2
V: TRBV27
J: TRBJ2-2
DNA: TGTGCCAGCAGGACTCTACGACTAGCGGGGGGTCTTCATAACACCGGGGAGCTGTTTTTT
CDR3: CASRTLRLAGGLHNTGELFF

length: 13
size: -
D: -
V: TRBV6-5
J: TRBJ1-1
DNA: TGTGCCAGCAAAAGAGGGGGAAACACTGAAGCTTTCTTT
CDR3: CASKRGGNTEAFF

length: 14
size: -
D: -
V: TRBV5-6
J: TRBJ2-5
DNA: TGTGCCAGCAGCTTGGGGGCGGCAGAAGAGACCCAGTACTTC
CDR3: CASSLGAAEETQYF

length: 14
size: -
D: -
V: TRBV21-1
J: TRBJ1-5
DNA: TGTGCCAGCAGCAACCCCAGGCCTAATCAGCCCCAGCATTTT
CDR3: CASSNPRPNQPQHF

length: 16
size: -
D: TRBD1
V: TRBV27
J: TRBJ1-3
DNA: TGTGCCAGCAGTTTTGGGGACAGTGTGATGGGAAACACCATATATTTT
CDR3: CASSFGDSVMGNTIYF

length: 15
size: -
D: TRBD2
V: TRBV5-6
J: TRBJ2-7
DNA: TGTGCCAGCAGCTTGGGACTAGCGATAGTACGAGAGCAGTACTTC
CDR3: CASSLGLAIVREQYF

length: 18
size: -
D: TRBD2
V: TRBV15
J: TRBJ2-7
DNA: TGTGCCACCAGCAGAGGTACTAGCGGGGGCCCGAATCTCTACGAGCAGTACTTC
CDR3: CATSRGTSGGPNLYEQYF

length: 14
size: -
D: -
V: TRBV11-3
J: TRBJ2-7
DNA: TGTGCCAGCAGCTTCCGGGACCTACCCTACGAGCAGTACTTC
CDR3: CASSFRDLPYEQYF

length: 11
size: few
D: -
V: TRBV10-3
J: TRBJ1-2
DNA: TGTGCCATCAGTGAGAGTAGTAGCTACACCTTC
CDR3: CAISESSSYTF

length: 15
size: -
D: TRBD1
V: TRBV4-1
J: TRBJ2-7
DNA: TGCGCCAGCAGCTTCCGGACAGGACTTGCCTACGAGCAGTACTTC
CDR3: CASSFRTGLAYEQYF

length: 14
size: few
D: TRBD1
V: TRBV14
J: TRBJ1-2
DNA: TGTGCCAGCAGCCACGGGACAGGGATCTATGGCTACACCTTC
CDR3: CASSHGTGIYGYTF

length: 14
size: -
D: -
V: TRBV27
J: TRBJ1-5
DNA: TGTGCCAGCAGTTTAGGCGGGAGCAATCAGCCCCAGCATTTT
CDR3: CASSLGGSNQPQHF

length: 15
size: -
D: -
V: TRBV19
J: TRBJ2-4
DNA: TGTGCCAGTAGTCAGGGACTCATAGCCAAAAACATTCAGTACTTC
CDR3: CASSQGLIAKNIQYF

length: 12
size: few
D: -
V: TRBV15
J: TRBJ1-2
DNA: TGTGCCACCAGCAGAGATGCCTATGGCTACACCTTC
CDR3: CATSRDAYGYTF

length: 10
size: few
D: TRBD1
V: TRBV2
J: TRBJ1-1
DNA: TGTGCCAGCGTGGACAGGGAAACTTTCTTT
CDR3: CASVDRETFF

length: 11
size: -
D: -
V: TRBV9
J: TRBJ2-5
DNA: TGTGCCAGCAGCGTAGAGGAGACCCAGTACTTC
CDR3: CASSVEETQYF

length: 13
size: few
D: -
V: TRBV9
J: TRBJ2-7
DNA: TGTGCCAGCAGCGGGGCGAGCTCCTACGAGCAGTACTTC
CDR3: CASSGASSYEQYF

length: 16
size: once
D: TRBD2
V: TRBV7-9
J: TRBJ2-1
DNA: TGTGCCAGCAGCCCTGTTCCCAGCGGGGGTAAAGTTGAGCAGTTCTTC
CDR3: CASSPVPSGGKVEQFF

length: 15
size: few
D: TRBD2
V: TRBV9
J: TRBJ2-7
DNA: TGTGCCAGCAGCGTAGCCGGGACTAGCGGCTCGGAGCAGTACTTC
CDR3: CASSVAGTSGSEQYF

length: 16
size: -
D: -
V: TRBV7-9
J: TRBJ1-1
DNA: TGTGCCAGCAGCTCATCCCGATCTGGGGGGACCACTGAAGCTTTCTTT
CDR3: CASSSSRSGGTTEAFF

length: 10
size: -
D: -
V: TRBV7-9
J: TRBJ2-5
DNA: TGTGCCACCCGGGGGGAGACCCAGTACTTC
CDR3: CATRGETQYF

length: 13
size: -
D: -
V: TRBV5-1
J: TRBJ1-6
DNA: TGCGCCAGCAGCTCCCACAAAAATTCACCCCTCCACTTT
CDR3: CASSSHKNSPLHF

length: 14
size: -
D: TRBD1
V: TRBV29-1
J: TRBJ2-7
DNA: TGCAGCGTTGAAGATCCCGACAGGGGGGGCGAGCAGTACTTC
CDR3: CSVEDPDRGGEQYF

length: 16
size: -
D: -
V: TRBV5-1
J: TRBJ2-5
DNA: TGCGCCAGCAGCTTCATCCCGCGGGGACACCAAGAGACCCAGTACTTC
CDR3: CASSFIPRGHQETQYF

length: 17
size: -
D: TRBD2
V: TRBV5-1
J: TRBJ2-7
DNA: TGCGCCAGCAGCTTGGTGGTAGCGGGAGGTTTCTTCTACGAGCAGTACTTC
CDR3: CASSLVVAGGFFYEQYF

length: 13
size: -
D: -
V: TRBV4-1
J: TRBJ2-7
DNA: TGCGCCAGCAGTCCGGACAAAGCCTACGAGCAGTACTTC
CDR3: CASSPDKAYEQYF

length: 17
size: -
D: TRBD2
V: TRBV7-9
J: TRBJ2-5
DNA: TGTGCCAGCAGCTTAGGTCGGATAGCGGGGGGGCAAGAGACCCAGTACTTC
CDR3: CASSLGRIAGGQETQYF

length: 14
size: -
D: TRBD1
V: TRBV27
J: TRBJ1-6
DNA: TGTGCCAGCAGTTTGGGACAGGGCGATTCACCCCTCCACTTT
CDR3: CASSLGQGDSPLHF

length: 15
size: -
D: -
V: TRBV7-9
J: TRBJ1-1
DNA: TGTGCCAGCAGCCTGAAGGGACGGAGGAACACTGAAGCTTTCTTT
CDR3: CASSLKGRRNTEAFF

length: 13
size: -
D: TRBD1
V: TRBV5-5
J: TRBJ2-7
DNA: TGTGCCAGCAGCCGGGACAGGGGGTACGAGCAGTACTTC
CDR3: CASSRDRGYEQYF

length: 14
size: -
D: -
V: TRBV7-2
J: TRBJ2-2
DNA: TGTGCCAGCAGCTTAGGCGGATACACCGGGGAGCTGTTTTTT
CDR3: CASSLGGYTGELFF

length: 16
size: -
D: TRBD1
V: TRBV5-8
J: TRBJ2-3
DNA: TGTGCCAGCAGCCCCGGTGACAGGGGGAAAACAGATACGCAGTATTTT
CDR3: CASSPGDRGKTDTQYF

length: 13
size: few
D: -
V: TRBV2
J: TRBJ2-7
DNA: TGTGCCAGCAGGGGGGCTATCCCCTACGAGCAGTACTTC
CDR3: CASRGAIPYEQYF

length: 14
size: few
D: -
V: TRBV7-2
J: TRBJ2-7
DNA: TGTGCCAGCAGCTTAACAACAAAGATGGGAGAGCAGTACTTC
CDR3: CASSLTTKMGEQYF

length: 16
size: -
D: -
V: TRBV6-4
J: TRBJ1-4
DNA: TGTGCCAGCAGAGGGACCGGTAGGTACCCCTGTGAAAAACTGTTTTTT
CDR3: CASRGTGRYPCEKLFF

length: 15
size: -
D: -
V: TRBV5-1
J: TRBJ2-2
DNA: TGCGCCAGCAGTCGCGACAGGTTAAACACCGGGGAGCTGTTTTTT
CDR3: CASSRDRLNTGELFF

length: 16
size: -
D: TRBD2
V: TRBV5-1
J: TRBJ2-7
DNA: TGCGCCAGCAGCTCCGGGACTAGCGCGAGCTCCTACGAGCAGTACTTC
CDR3: CASSSGTSASSYEQYF

length: 16
size: -
D: -
V: TRBV11-3
J: TRBJ2-3
DNA: TGTGCCAGCAGCCCCTCGGGCGGGGGCCAGGGAGATACGCAGTATTTT
CDR3: CASSPSGGGQGDTQYF

length: 14
size: -
D: TRBD2
V: TRBV10-3
J: TRBJ2-1
DNA: TGTGCCATCAGTGACCTAGCGGAGTACAATGAGCAGTTCTTC
CDR3: CAISDLAEYNEQFF

length: 13
size: -
D: -
V: TRBV19
J: TRBJ2-3
DNA: TGTGCCAGTAGTACGACGGACACAGATACGCAGTATTTT
CDR3: CASSTTDTDTQYF

length: 13
size: few
D: -
V: TRBV4-1
J: TRBJ2-1
DNA: TGCGCCAGCAGCCATCTGGGTCTGACAGAGCAGTTCTTC
CDR3: CASSHLGLTEQFF

length: 15
size: few
D: TRBD1
V: TRBV5-4
J: TRBJ2-7
DNA: TGTGCCAGCAGCATGATGACAGGGCCCTCCTACGAGCAGTACTTC
CDR3: CASSMMTGPSYEQYF

length: 15
size: -
D: -
V: TRBV27
J: TRBJ1-1
DNA: TGTGCCAGCAGTCGCCCCGGGGGGCGCGGCACTGAAGCTTTCTTT
CDR3: CASSRPGGRGTEAFF

length: 15
size: -
D: -
V: TRBV4-3
J: TRBJ1-6
DNA: TGCGCCAGCAGCCAAGAATGGGGGGGTAATTCACCCCTCCACTTT
CDR3: CASSQEWGGNSPLHF

length: 13
size: -
D: -
V: TRBV6-5
J: TRBJ2-2
DNA: TGTGCCAGCAGTTATGGGGGGACCGGGGAGCTGTTTTTT
CDR3: CASSYGGTGELFF

length: 13
size: -
D: -
V: TRBV5-1
J: TRBJ1-4
DNA: TGCGCCAGCAGCTTGAGGCTTGGGGAAAAACTGTTTTTT
CDR3: CASSLRLGEKLFF

length: 11
size: -
D: TRBD1
V: TRBV11-2
J: TRBJ2-7
DNA: TGTGCCAGCAGCAACAGGGGCGAGCAGTACTTC
CDR3: CASSNRGEQYF

length: 17
size: -
D: -
V: TRBV21-1
J: TRBJ2-3
DNA: TGTGCCAGCAGCATCCGGACTAGCGGGGGGGGAACAGATACGCAGTATTTT
CDR3: CASSIRTSGGGTDTQYF

length: 14
size: -
D: TRBD1
V: TRBV5-1
J: TRBJ1-2
DNA: TGCGCCAGCAGCGTTGACAGGGAGGGGTATGGCTACACCTTC
CDR3: CASSVDREGYGYTF

length: 16
size: -
D: TRBD1
V: TRBV7-2
J: TRBJ2-7
DNA: TGTGCCAGCAGCTATCAGACAGGGGAAGTGGGCTACGAGCAGTACTTC
CDR3: CASSYQTGEVGYEQYF

length: 15
size: -
D: TRBD1
V: TRBV7-8
J: TRBJ2-5
DNA: TGTGCCAGCAGACATCACAGGGGGCTGAGGGAGACCCAGTACTTC
CDR3: CASRHHRGLRETQYF

length: 16
size: -
D: TRBD2
V: TRBV18
J: TRBJ2-3
DNA: TGTGCCAGCTCGCCTACTAGCGGGAGTTGGACAGATACGCAGTATTTT
CDR3: CASSPTSGSWTDTQYF